This entry features one TCR beta chain sequence. The data stem from a study of OX40 agonist ivuxolimab in advanced cancers. CDR3 size: 14 residues. Per the germline V gene, CDR1 is SNHLY and CDR2 is FYNNEI. V was trimmed by 8 bases and J by 0 bases, leaving 11 bases between them. Here immunoSEQ multiplex PCR was the method, and the copy in TCRdb shows in-frame clones only, minus some. The repertoire includes some 87,000 clones, roughly 88% of them detected once, and 1.5% to 2% sits in the top ten. The rearrangement links TRBV2 to TRBJ2-4, with D maybe TRBD1 (5 bases). The sample here was CD4+ or CD8+ T cells sorted from blood, taken in a trial of the OX40 agonist ivuxolimab. This TCR was recovered from an adult with an advanced solid tumor such as melanoma, head and neck, liver or kidney cancer. CDR3 DNA: TGTGCCAGCCTTGACAGACTAGCCAAAAACATTCAGTACTTC. Translating gives CASLDRLAKNIQYF.